These 2 T cell receptor beta chains share one sample of origin, sequenced in a study of post-analysis software for immune sequencing data. Included in the TCR beta cDNA libraries were unique molecular identifiers. TCRdb passed the PCR reads through MiXCR, listing each CDR3 protein once. The sample has 350,000 to 500,000 distinct CDR3 sequences; 30% to 45% are singletons. Points from the study as a whole: Roughly 5 TRBV segments occurring more often in patients than controls included TRBV5-6, TRBV5-1 and TRBV20-1.

Their antigens are not known. The sequencing input was blood. The receptors were sampled from a girl aged 2 to 10 with multiple sclerosis.

The chain has TRBV29-1 and TRBJ1-1, with 8 bases lining up with TRBD1. The V gene end was trimmed by 8 bases and the J gene end by 5 bases; junction bases not matched to a gene: 10. The CDR3 sequence is 13 residues long. Germline V lookup: CDR1 SQVTM, CDR2 ANQGSEA. CDR3 DNA: TGCAGCTTCCGTCCCAGGGGGCGAACTGAAGCTTTCTTT. This gives the protein CSFRPRGRTEAFF.

The V and J genes are TRBV10-3 and TRBJ2-3; no clear D. Trimming pared 11 bases from V and 2 bases from J, leaving 20 bases between. Germline loops: CDR1 ENHRY, CDR2 SYGVKD. This CDR3 has 15 residues. The CDR3 DNA reads TGTGCCGTACGAACTGCCGACTTCACCACAGATACGCAGTATTTT. Amino acid sequence: CAVRTADFTTDTQYF.